The next 6 T cell receptor beta chains were all read from a single sample in a study of T cell repertoires in cytomegalovirus infection. Using its own MiXCR run on the reads, TCRdb lists one record per CDR3 protein. The sample shows 650,000 to 850,000 distinct CDR3 sequences, 25% to 30% of them seen only once. Their cognate antigens are unknown. Sequencing used cultured CD8+ T cells from PBMCs, obtained from culture after CMV antigen stimulation. These receptors all stem from a human donor in good health (CMV status not recorded). Some clones in this sample may be carry-over from other donors' samples.

In this sample, this clonotype turned up many times. The rearrangement joins TRBV7-8 to TRBJ1-1; a possible D gene is TRBD1 (5 bases). CDR3 length equals 14 residues. Trimming shortened V by 5 bases and J by 11 bases, and 21 bases separated the two germline ends. Per germline, CDR1 SGHVS and CDR2 FQNEAQ. The CDR3 reads CASSIWAQDNGAFF. The CDR3 DNA follows: TGTGCCAGCAGCATCTGGGCACAGGACAATGGGGCTTTCTTT.

This rearrangement joins TRBV7-2 to TRBJ2-3; 11 bases fit TRBD2. The ends lost 5 bases at V and 1 base at J; junction bases unmatched: 8. CDR1 and CDR2 from the germline V gene are SGHTA and FQGNSA. This CDR3 has 17 amino acids. The CDR3 region has the DNA TGTGCCAGCAGCCCCGCGCCACTAGCGGGGGGCACAGATACGCAGTATTTT. Protein product: CASSPAPLAGGTDTQYF. The full variable domain, with the rest looked up from reference TRBV7-2 and TRBJ2-3, is GAGVSQSPSNKVTEKGKDVELRCDPISGHTALYWYRQSLGQGLEFLIYFQGNSAPDKSGLPSDRFSAERTGGSVSTLTIQRTQQEDSAVYLCASSPAPLAGGTDTQYFGPGTRLTVL.

This clonotype was counted between two and nine times. No DNA is shown, since the ends of the CDR3 on it are uncertain; the CDR3 is the one TCRdb lists. The rearrangement joins TRBV12-3 or TRBV12-4 to TRBJ2-5. The CDR3 region is 13 residues in length, termini included. CDR3 sequence: CASSTSSQETQYF.

The chain uses TRBV27 and TRBJ1-5; TRBD1 matches at 7 bases. Trimming at V came to 4 bases and at J to 2 bases, leaving 5 bases not matched to a gene. The CDR3 is made up of 15 amino acids. Germline V gene data show CDR1 as MNHEY and CDR2 as SMNVEV (reference sequence). DNA for the CDR3: TGTGCCAGCAGTTCATTCCAGGGGGGCAATCAGCCCCAGCATTTT. Encoded protein: CASSSFQGGNQPQHF.

The chain is built from TRBV19 and TRBJ2-2; TRBD2 agrees at 15 bases. The ends lost 3 bases at V and 3 bases at J; junction bases unmatched: 5. This CDR3 spans 18 amino acids. Germline-derived CDR1 and CDR2 are LNHDA and SQIVND (reference sequence). CDR3 loop: CASSIQGLAGGYTGELFF. CDR3 bases: TGTGCCAGTAGTATCCAGGGACTAGCGGGGGGTTACACCGGGGAGCTGTTTTTT.

This clonotype was seen more than once but under ten times. V and J are TRBV4-1 and TRBJ1-1; D not resolved. There are 14 residues in the CDR3. CDR1 and CDR2 (germline): MGHRA, YSYEKL. Trimming removed 2 bases at V and 1 base at J, with 8 bases between. The CDR3, as DNA: TGCGCCAGCAGCCAAAAGTTCGGGAACACTGAAGCTTTCTTT. Its translation: CASSQKFGNTEAFF.